This T cell receptor beta chain was captured in a study of T cells in Graves' hyperthyroidism and ophthalmopathy (dated by TCRdb to between 2018 and 2020). Background on the whole study: Peripheral blood was collected at initial diagnosis, before any treatment. Following sampling, methimazole starting at 30 mg daily was given to hyperthyroidism patients, and high-dose intravenous methylprednisolone was given to ophthalmopathy patients. TCR V-J signatures able to tell the groups apart were searched for in a discovery cohort of 90 to 100 patients, of whom more than 40 had Graves' ophthalmopathy and around 56 had stable Graves' hyperthyroidism. According to the paper, TCR Vbeta CDR3 sequencing was carried out on some 130 peripheral blood samples, which came from some 41 ophthalmopathy, roughly 75 hyperthyroidism and roughly 17 progressor patients. Prospective prediction of ophthalmopathy was tested in an independent validation cohort consisting of under 20 hyperthyroidism patients and some 17 patients who later progressed to ophthalmopathy. The study also compared thyroid tissue and blood T-cell repertoires from about 6 Graves' hyperthyroidism patients. The 85 to 100 discovery patients were divided at random into training and test sets in a 7:3 ratio.

This clonotype was picked up many times. What antigen it recognizes has not been identified. No per-base quality is available; no much larger clone lies one base away. On the study overall, not on this receptor specifically: In validation, the model predicted progression to ophthalmopathy a median of about 6.5 months before onset, with about 70% sensitivity and roughly 77% specificity. No statistical method was used to fix the sample size in advance, and group allocation was not hidden from the investigators. Most expanded thyroid clonotypes (frequency above 0.001) were also detected in blood, suggesting blood repertoires may reflect thyroid immune responses. Ophthalmopathy was separated from stable hyperthyroidism by a 13 V-J signature model, with 85% to 90% sensitivity and approximately 81% specificity obtained in cross-validation and 80%/75% obtained in testing.

Including the terminal cysteine and phenylalanine, the CDR3 comprises 15 residues. Only CDR3 DNA remains: 45 bases, in frame from the first base. Compared with germline, V lacks 1 base and J lacks 4 bases; bases without a gene match: 5. The germline V gene encodes CDR1 LGHDT and CDR2 YNNKEL (reference sequence). In the ophthalmopathy patients, disease was moderately to severely active, with a Clinical Activity Score of 3 or more, a NOSPECS grade of 4 or more, and a duration of less than 3 months. Exclusion was applied to patients with uncontrolled infections, other autoimmune diseases, pregnancy or lactation. Diagnoses relied on clinical symptoms, serum thyroxine and TRAb, thyroid ultrasound and orbital computed tomography. Ficoll-Paque density gradient centrifugation was used to isolate PBMCs from about 9 ml of fresh peripheral blood. Trizol reagent was used to extract total RNA, and RNA quality was then checked on an Agilent 2100 Bioanalyzer.

Amplification of TCR beta CDR3 regions was carried out from RNA transcripts. A first-round RT-PCR of the TCR CDR3 used the HTBI primer set with the Qiagen OneStep RT-PCR kit. A second multiplex PCR round built the libraries, followed by size selection and purification. Sequencing of the libraries was done on an Illumina HiSeq2000 using paired-end 100 bp reads. In the original analysis: SOAPnuke was used to process the raw data, with reads discarded if the reads contained adapters or uncalled bases, had a mean Phred below 15, or lacked an exact constant-primer or identifier match. COPE v1.2.5 was used to merge high-quality paired reads, and clonotypes were defined as unique nucleotide sequences. MiTCR v1.1 was used to align clonotypes to the IMGT TRBV, TRBD and TRBJ reference segments. The analysis was restricted to V-J combinations with a frequency above 0.0001, which together covered 98% to 99.2% of the repertoires. The TCS score was defined as the ratio of F50 (clonal expansion) to E x V (chaos), calculated using BLOSUM62-based TCRdist between CDR3 peptides within each V-J. Welch's t-statistics and random forest reduced roughly 540 V-J features to 13, which were used in a naive Bayes classifier (R e1071). TCRdb took the public reads, trimmed them with fastp at Q25, ran MiXCR for clone calling and kept in-frame beta chains. Identical CDR3 proteins give one entry, which carries the most common genes and DNA. The V and J calls here are based on TCRdb, not the publication. This sample is represented by over 500,000 distinct CDR3 sequences; roughly 17% of them were singletons. The ten largest clonotypes hold roughly a sixth of the sample.

The sequence came from a woman aged 18-29 years with Graves' ophthalmopathy. Sequencing was carried out using blood. The rearrangement combines TRBV3-1 with TRBJ2-3, with 7 bases in between that match TRBD2. The DNA reads as follows: TGTGCCAGCAGCCAAGGCGGGGGAAGCTCAGATACGCAGTATTTT. Its translation is CASSQGGGSSDTQYF.